The next 9 T cell receptor beta chains were all read from a single sample in a study of CD8 T cells in ankylosing spondylitis. TCRdb fed the 5' RACE reads into MiXCR, producing one record per CDR3 protein. This table has around 150,000 distinct CDR3 sequences, 25% to 35% appearing once. Sequencing used synovial fluid, either unsorted or a sorted T cell fraction (not recorded which). All receptors derive from a male donor with ankylosing spondylitis.

V gene TRBV6-1 combines with J gene TRBJ2-3, with unresolved D. Germline lookup yields CDR1 MNHNS and CDR2 SASEGT. With 8 bases removed from V and 2 bases from J, the gap between germline ends came to 14 bases. The CDR3 contains 14 residues. In DNA, the CDR3 is TGTGCCAGCGGCTTGGGTGGGATCACAGATACGCAGTATTTT. Protein: CASGLGGITDTQYF.

The chain recombines TRBV11-2 with TRBJ1-1, with D perhaps matching TRBD1 (5 bases). Trimming stripped 3 bases from V and 3 bases from J, with 8 bases between. The germline CDR1 and CDR2 sequences are SGHAT and FQNNGV. The CDR3 has 13 residues. The CDR3 reads CASSLTVHTEAFF. The DNA for the CDR3 is TGTGCCAGCAGCTTGACAGTGCACACTGAAGCTTTCTTT.

This sequence joins TRBV7-2 and TRBJ2-1; a weak D match, TRBD1 (5 bases). CDR1 SGHTA and CDR2 FQGNSA come from the germline V gene. This CDR3 has 16 residues. V lost 4 bases and J lost 3, with 16 bases in between. CDR3 nucleotide sequence: TGTGCCAGCAGCTCTACTCAGGGTAAGGGCTACAATGAGCAGTTCTTC. Translating gives CASSSTQGKGYNEQFF. The full variable domain, its missing parts supplied by reference TRBV7-2 and TRBJ2-1, is GAGVSQSPSNKVTEKGKDVELRCDPISGHTALYWYRQSLGQGLEFLIYFQGNSAPDKSGLPSDRFSAERTGGSVSTLTIQRTQQEDSAVYLCASSSTQGKGYNEQFFGPGTRLTVL.

The rearrangement joins TRBV12-3 or TRBV12-4 to TRBJ2-3, with D possibly TRBD1 on 5 matching bases. Trimming took off 4 bases at V and 6 bases at J, with 17 bases between the two ends. The CDR3 is 15 amino acids. CDR3 sequence (DNA): TGTGCCAGCAGTTCAACGACAGTAACAAGGGATACGCAGTATTTT. Encoded protein: CASSSTTVTRDTQYF.

The chain couples TRBV20-1 to TRBJ1-6, with D tentatively TRBD1 (5 bases). V shed 6 bases and J shed 9 bases, with 21 bases lying between them. From germline, CDR1 is DFQATT and CDR2 SNEGSKA (reference sequence). This CDR3 is built from 15 residues. CDR3 loop: CSAPAGGVGGSPLHF. In DNA, the CDR3 is TGCAGTGCACCCGCGGGGGGGGTTGGAGGTTCACCCCTCCACTTT.

In this sample, this clonotype turned up a few times. The rearrangement links TRBV3-1 to TRBJ2-7; D unresolved. Trimming left V 3 bases short and J 3 bases short, with 15 bases between. Per the germline V gene, CDR1 is LGHDT and CDR2 is YNNKEL (reference sequence). The CDR3 consists of 15 residues. The CDR3 region has the DNA TGTGCCAGCAGCCAGGGCTCGGGCAAGGGCTACGAGCAGTACTTC. Protein sequence: CASSQGSGKGYEQYF.

This clonotype was counted ten times or more. The rearrangement joins TRBV7-2 to TRBJ1-6, with D possibly being TRBD1 (5 bases). Per the germline V gene, CDR1 is SGHTA and CDR2 is FQGNSA. CDR3 length equals 15 residues. Trimming left V 5 bases short and J 8 bases short, with 16 bases between. As DNA, the CDR3 is TGTGCCAGCAGCCCGTGGACAACAGTGGATTCACCCCTCCACTTT. Encoded protein: CASSPWTTVDSPLHF.

In its sample, this clonotype was seen many times. The DNA for the CDR3 is TGTGCCAGCAGCCTTACGGGACAGGGAACAGATACGCAGTATTTT. Amino acid sequence: CASSLTGQGTDTQYF. V and J are TRBV5-6 and TRBJ2-3, with 9 bases lining up with TRBD1. Trimming took 4 bases from V and 3 from J; bases not matched to a gene: 6. CDR1 is SGHDT, CDR2 YYEEEE, per germline. The CDR3 spans 15 residues. Drawing the rest from reference TRBV5-6 and TRBJ2-3, the complete variable domain is DAGVTQSPTHLIKTRGQQVTLRCSPKSGHDTVSWYQQALGQGPQFIFQYYEEEERQRGNFPDRFSGHQFPNYSSELNVNALLLGDSALYLCASSLTGQGTDTQYFGPGTRLTVL.

This clonotype was seen a few times. The chain recombines TRBV2 with TRBJ1-5; D remains unclear. Trimming stripped 8 bases from V and 0 bases from J, with 11 bases between. The CDR3 has 14 residues. CDR1 is SNHLY, CDR2 FYNNEI, per germline. The CDR3 sequence: CASAGEYSNQPQHF. Here the CDR3 DNA reads TGTGCCAGCGCCGGAGAGTATAGCAATCAGCCCCAGCATTTT. Variable domain in full (rest from reference TRBV2 and TRBJ1-5): EPEVTQTPSHQVTQMGQEVILRCVPISNHLYFYWYRQILGQKVEFLVSFYNNEISEKSEIFDDQFSVERPDGSNFTLKIRSTKLEDSAMYFCASAGEYSNQPQHFGDGTRLSIL.